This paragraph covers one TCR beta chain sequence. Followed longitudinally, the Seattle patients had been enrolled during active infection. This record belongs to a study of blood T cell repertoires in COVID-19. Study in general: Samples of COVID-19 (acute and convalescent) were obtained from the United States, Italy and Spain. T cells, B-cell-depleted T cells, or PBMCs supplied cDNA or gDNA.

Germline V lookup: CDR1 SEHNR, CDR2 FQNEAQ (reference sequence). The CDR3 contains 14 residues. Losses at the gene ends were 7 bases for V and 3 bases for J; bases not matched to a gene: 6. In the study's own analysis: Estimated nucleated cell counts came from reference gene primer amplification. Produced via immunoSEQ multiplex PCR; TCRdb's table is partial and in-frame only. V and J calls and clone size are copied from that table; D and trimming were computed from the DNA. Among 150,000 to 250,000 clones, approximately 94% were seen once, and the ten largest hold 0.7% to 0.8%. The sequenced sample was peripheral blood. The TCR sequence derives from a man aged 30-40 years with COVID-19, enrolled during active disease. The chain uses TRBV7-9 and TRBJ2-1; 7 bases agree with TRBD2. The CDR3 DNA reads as TGTGCCAGCAATCAGGCGGGGGTCTACAATGAGCAGTTCTTC. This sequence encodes CASNQAGVYNEQFF. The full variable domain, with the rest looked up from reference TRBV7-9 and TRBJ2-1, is DTGVSQNPRHKITKRGQNVTFRCDPISEHNRLYWYRQTLGQGPEFLTYFQNEAQLEKSRLLSDRFSAERPKGSFSTLEIQRTEQGDSAMYLCASNQAGVYNEQFFGPGTRLTVL.